This TCR beta chain emerged from a study of T cells expressing NK-cell markers. The CDR3 has 16 residues. Germline values: CDR1 SEHNR, CDR2 FQNEAQ (reference sequence). TCR beta libraries carry UMIs added by 5'RACE template switching. From the 5' RACE reads, TCRdb lists one entry per CDR3 protein and no DNA. Seen in this sample are 350,000 to 500,000 distinct CDR3 sequences; the ten most common clones hold 7.3%. The chain couples TRBV7-9 to TRBJ2-1; the TCRdb D gene call, TRBD1, has no DNA to confirm it. Sequencing was done on a sample of blood T cells: a sorted CD56 or NKG2C T cell subset, CD4+ or CD8+ T cells, or bulk PBMC T cells (not recorded which). The TCR sequence derives from a woman aged 18-70 years in good health. The chain's CDR3 is CASSLAGGASYNEQFF. Based on the CDR3 plus reference TRBV7-9 and TRBJ2-1, the full variable domain is DTGVSQNPRHKITKRGQNVTFRCDPISEHNRLYWYRQTLGQGPEFLTYFQNEAQLEKSRLLSDRFSAERPKGSFSTLEIQRTEQGDSAMYLCASSLAGGASYNEQFFGPGTRLTVL.